This T cell receptor beta chain was identified during a study of blood T cell repertoires in COVID-19 (dated by TCRdb to about 2020). Study-level background: Samples from collaborators originated in the United States, Italy and Spain and spanned both the acute and convalescent phases of COVID-19. The prospective study material was composed of cDNA or gDNA derived from T cells, B-cell-depleted T cells, or PBMCs. Subjects who had been exposed to COVID-19, were actively infected with it, or had recovered from it provided the deeply sampled blood TCRbeta repertoires that made up the dataset. A freely available public database, intended as a resource for researchers studying the immune response to SARS-CoV-2, is where the repertoires were released. The samples were drawn from the first 160 participants of the ongoing ImmuneRACE study and from 950 to 1,500 subjects provided by 6 global collaborators. A de-identified subject ID, COVID-19 status, age in years and sex were almost always included in the sample metadata. HLA class I and class II types, where available, came from metadata supplied by the sample provider rather than from assay-based typing.

CDR1 KGHSH and CDR2 LQKENI are derived from the germline V gene. Trimming costs V 0 bases and J 2 bases, and their ends lie 8 bases apart. Reading from cysteine to phenylalanine, the CDR3 counts 16 amino acids. Left in the record is the CDR3 DNA by itself, 48 bases read in frame from the first base. Broader findings and caveats from the paper: How much clinical and demographic metadata was included differed by source and by participant, and the metadata was provided uncurated.

Each collaborating institution followed its own protocols to collect whole blood in K2EDTA tubes. For TCRbeta analysis, collaborators shipped samples as frozen whole blood, isolated PBMCs, or DNA extracted from either of those sample types. On this clone: Its antigen is unknown. The sample holds no much larger clone one base away, and base qualities are not on file.

The immunoSEQ Assay, a bias-controlled multiplex PCR, was used to amplify TCRbeta CDR3 regions from genomic DNA. The authors' analysis ran thus. The number of nucleated cells in each sample was estimated from the amplification of reference gene primers within the assay. To quantify the absolute abundance of each unique TCRbeta CDR3 rearrangement, sequence reads were collapsed and filtered. For each sample, productive Simpson clonality was calculated as the square root of Simpson's diversity index over productive rearrangements. Imported from immuneACCESS, the table was reduced by TCRdb to in-frame sequences with V and J called. These copies leave out some clones; in studies compared against another copy, an unresolved V gene accounts for under half, and the cause of the remainder is not known. Clone size and V and J calls were adopted from that table, with D and trimming inferred from the DNA. The sample table records over 200,000 clones; 87% of these occur just once. Under 2.5% of the sample lies in the top ten.

The rearranged segments are TRBV18 and TRBJ2-6; TRBD2 is a possible D gene, resting on 6 matching bases. Sequencing used peripheral blood. This TCR derives from a woman between 50 and 59 years old with acute or convalescent COVID-19. The sequenced DNA is TGTGCCAGCTCACCACCGGGACTCCCTGGGGCCAACGTCCTGACTTTC. The resulting protein is CASSPPGLPGANVLTF.